The T cell receptor (beta chain) described here comes from a study of blood T cell repertoires in COVID-19. Across the whole study: Samples representing acute and convalescent COVID-19 were sourced from the United States, Italy and Spain. Sources were T cells, B-cell-depleted T cells, or PBMCs; the material itself was cDNA or gDNA.

Per the study methods: Reference gene primers were amplified, and this amplification served to estimate nucleated cell counts. Clones were read by immunoSEQ multiplex PCR, and TCRdb kept only the in-frame ones, dropping some. Clonal size and the V and J genes are those of that table, whereas D and trimming came from the DNA. Among a few hundred thousand clones listed, around 79% were seen once. CDR3 length: 15 amino acids. The germline CDR1 and CDR2 sequences are MNHEY and SVGAGI. Trimming shortened V by 5 bases and J by 0 bases, and 11 bases separated the two germline ends. The receptor was isolated from a woman of 80 years or more with acute or convalescent COVID-19. Input material: peripheral blood. The rearrangement links TRBV6-5 to TRBJ2-1; the D gene is possibly TRBD2 (6 bases). CDR3 DNA: TGTGCCAGCAGTCACCGGGGAGGCTCCTACAATGAGCAGTTCTTC. It encodes CASSHRGGSYNEQFF.